Each of the 29 T cell receptor beta chains below was sequenced from the same sample in a study of identical twins. TCRdb re-analysed the 5' RACE reads in MiXCR, keeping a single row per CDR3 protein. Among some 1,600,000 distinct CDR3 sequences listed, around a third were seen once. Sequenced input: cord blood. The receptors stem from a newborn girl in good health.

This chain uses TRBV12-3 or TRBV12-4 with TRBJ1-1, with 8 positions matching TRBD1. The CDR3 is made up of 13 amino acids. The trim removed 4 bases at V and 7 bases at J, leaving 5 bases unmatched. The CDR3 spells CASSSQGAFEAFF. CDR3 sequence (DNA): TGTGCCAGCAGTTCTCAGGGGGCATTTGAAGCTTTCTTT.

This chain uses TRBV20-1 with TRBJ2-7; no clear D gene. V lost 6 bases and J lost 3, with 15 bases in between. The germline gives CDR1 DFQATT, CDR2 SNEGSKA (reference sequence). The CDR3 covers 13 residues. DNA for the CDR3: TGCAGTGCCAATCGGGCAGACATCTACGAGCAGTACTTC. Translation: CSANRADIYEQYF.

This clonotype was counted only a few times. The chain has TRBV27 and TRBJ2-3, with D unclear. Germline CDR1 MNHEY, CDR2 SMNVEV (reference sequence). The CDR3 has 14 amino acids. Trimming removed 6 bases from V and 1 base from J, with 11 bases in between. This CDR3 reads CASSPSRRTDTQYF. The CDR3 region has the DNA TGTGCCAGCAGCCCCTCTAGACGCACAGATACGCAGTATTTT.

V and J are TRBV6-1 and TRBJ2-3; tentatively, D is TRBD2 (5 bases). V dropped 6 bases and J dropped 2 bases, with 21 bases sitting between them. Germline CDR1 is MNHNS and CDR2 is SASEGT. This CDR3 has 17 amino acids. The CDR3 sequence: CASSPLGTGLLTDTQYF. CDR3 DNA: TGTGCCAGCAGCCCTCTTGGTACTGGACTCCTCACAGATACGCAGTATTTT.

This clonotype was counted at least ten times. This chain joins TRBV4-2 and TRBJ2-5, with D tentatively TRBD1 or TRBD2 (5 bases each). The CDR3 is 16 amino acids. Trimming removed 2 bases from V and 11 bases from J, with 24 bases in between. Germline V gene lookup returns CDR1 LGHNA and CDR2 YNFKEQ. Here the CDR3 DNA reads TGTGCCAGCAGCCAAACTCCGGGACGGACAAATCGAGAGCAGTACTTC. Its protein product is CASSQTPGRTNREQYF.

This clonotype was detected once. The J gene is TRBJ1-5, the V gene TRBV20-1; D not resolved. V was pared by 6 bases and J by 1 base, with 10 bases between. This CDR3 is built from 13 residues. Germline CDR1 is DFQATT and CDR2 is SNEGSKA (reference sequence). The CDR3 loop is CSAKDGSNQPQHF. CDR3 DNA: TGCAGTGCCAAGGACGGCAGCAATCAGCCCCAGCATTTT.

This clonotype appeared a few times. The rearrangement uses TRBV29-1 and TRBJ1-2; D is unresolved. V gave up 1 base and J gave up 7 bases, with 10 bases separating them. CDR1 and CDR2 from the germline V gene are SQVTM and ANQGSEA. The CDR3 covers 12 residues. The CDR3 DNA sequence: TGCAGCGTTGAAGCGGGAACGGGTGGCTACACCTTC. It encodes CSVEAGTGGYTF.

This clonotype has at least ten counts. The chain is built from TRBV5-1 and TRBJ1-2, with D uncertain. This CDR3 has 14 amino acids. Trimming took 0 bases from V and 7 from J, leaving 13 bases between them. The germline gives CDR1 SGHRS, CDR2 YFSETQ. CDR3 loop: CASSLGQPPAGYTF. DNA for the CDR3: TGCGCCAGCAGCTTGGGGCAGCCTCCTGCTGGCTACACCTTC.

This clonotype showed up just once. V gene TRBV19 combines with J gene TRBJ1-5; D not certain. Per germline, CDR1 LNHDA and CDR2 SQIVND (reference sequence). V was cut by 8 bases and J by 5 bases, with 16 bases left in between. The CDR3 extends over 14 amino acids. The CDR3 reads CASQKSGLDQPQHF. The CDR3 nucleotides read TGTGCCAGTCAGAAGTCGGGGTTGGATCAGCCCCAGCATTTT.

Concerning this clonotype: Since a much larger clone is just one base distant, this may be a read error. The chain carries TRBV2 and TRBJ2-5, with 8 nucleotides matching TRBD2. The V gene end was trimmed by 4 bases and the J gene end by 11 bases; junction bases not matched to a gene: 12. The CDR3 sequence is 14 residues long. Germline V gene lookup returns CDR1 SNHLY and CDR2 FYNNEI. The CDR3 here is CASSARLAFHEQYF. The CDR3 DNA sequence: TGTGCCAGCAGTGCGCGACTAGCGTTCCATGAGCAGTACTTC.

Remarks on this clonotype: At one of its ends the junction is not consistent with the germline gene, which may arise from a read error. This sequence joins TRBV20-1 and TRBJ2-1, with 15 bases identical to TRBD2. This CDR3 is built from 15 residues. Germline V CDR1 and CDR2: DFQATT, SNEGSKA (reference sequence). CDR3 in DNA: TGCAGTGCTAGAGGGACTAGCGGGAGGGTCAATGGGCAGTTCTTC. Amino acid sequence: CSARGTSGRVNGQFF.

With respect to this clonotype: Since a much larger clone is just one base distant, this may be a read error. The chain employs TRBV9 and TRBJ2-1; D not certain. The CDR3 runs 12 residues. Germline CDR1 is SGDLS and CDR2 is YYNGEE. CDR3 protein: CACSLTSFEQFF. CDR3 bases: TGTGCCTGCAGCCTGACCAGTTTTGAGCAGTTCTTC.

The chain is built from TRBV20-1 and TRBJ2-7, with D uncertain. The V end lost 2 bases, the J end lost 0 bases, and 8 bases lay between the germline ends. CDR1 and CDR2 (germline): DFQATT, SNEGSKA (reference sequence). The CDR3 runs 13 residues. The CDR3: CSARMTSSYEQYF. The CDR3 DNA sequence: TGCAGTGCTAGAATGACAAGCTCCTACGAGCAGTACTTC.

The chain couples TRBV20-1 to TRBJ2-1, with TRBD2 matching 7 bases. V lost 7 bases and J lost 10; bases outside the gene matches: 10. Germline-derived CDR1 and CDR2 are DFQATT and SNEGSKA (reference sequence). This CDR3 is built from 12 residues. The CDR3 nucleotides read TGCAGTGGGACTAGGACGAACTACGAGCAGTTCTTC. Its translation is CSGTRTNYEQFF.

The rearrangement joins TRBV4-1 to TRBJ1-5, with D hard to call. This CDR3 spans 18 amino acids. The germline V and J ends were trimmed by 3 bases and 1 base, with 19 bases remaining between them. Germline V gene lookup returns CDR1 MGHRA and CDR2 YSYEKL. The CDR3: CASSHFFLRVGSNQPQHF. CDR3 nucleotide sequence: TGCGCCAGCAGCCATTTTTTTTTACGGGTTGGGAGCAATCAGCCCCAGCATTTT.

The chain combines TRBV20-1 with TRBJ2-7; 9 positions match TRBD2. The CDR3 contains 14 residues. After removal of 3 bases from V and 2 bases from J, the junction contained 5 bases not matched to a gene. Per germline, CDR1 DFQATT and CDR2 SNEGSKA (reference sequence). The chain's CDR3 is CSASKRGVTYEQYF. The CDR3 coding sequence is TGCAGTGCTAGTAAGCGGGGGGTCACCTACGAGCAGTACTTC.

This clonotype came up a few times. The genes are TRBV7-9 and TRBJ2-2; D is uncertain. Germline V gene lookup returns CDR1 SEHNR and CDR2 FQNEAQ (reference sequence). The CDR3 totals 12 residues. Trimming took 1 base from V and 9 from J, leaving 6 bases between them. CDR3 nucleotides: TGTGCCAGCAGCTTAGAGGTTCGGGAGCTGTTTTTT. Encoded protein: CASSLEVRELFF.

The chain carries TRBV24-1 and TRBJ2-2, with D perhaps TRBD1 (5 bases). Germline CDR1 and CDR2: KGHDR and SFDVKD. V was pared by 4 bases and J by 2 bases, with 10 bases between. The CDR3 has 15 residues. This CDR3 is CATSEPTVNTGELFF. In DNA, the CDR3 is TGTGCCACCAGTGAGCCGACAGTTAACACCGGGGAGCTGTTTTTT.

This chain connects TRBV4-2 to TRBJ2-1, with D possibly TRBD1 on 6 matching bases. The CDR3 has 15 amino acids. CDR1 and CDR2 (germline): LGHNA, YNFKEQ. Trimming cost V 5 bases and J 4 bases, with 15 bases left between them. The CDR3 bases are TGTGCCAGCAGCGTACAGGGCCAAACGTACAATGAGCAGTTCTTC. It is translated as CASSVQGQTYNEQFF.

This clonotype was seen repeatedly, ten times or more. This chain links TRBV5-1 with TRBJ2-7, with 9 bases lining up with TRBD2. Per the germline V gene, CDR1 is SGHRS and CDR2 is YFSETQ. The trim removed 1 base at V and 4 bases at J, leaving 3 bases unmatched. The CDR3 totals 14 residues. CDR3 nucleotide sequence: TGCGCCAGCAGCTTGACTAGCGGGTATTACGAGCAGTACTTC. Amino acid sequence: CASSLTSGYYEQYF. Variable domain in full (rest from reference TRBV5-1 and TRBJ2-7): KAGVTQTPRYLIKTRGQQVTLSCSPISGHRSVSWYQQTPGQGLQFLFEYFSETQRNKGNFPGRFSGRQFSNSRSEMNVSTLELGDSALYLCASSLTSGYYEQYFGPGTRLTVT.

The table lists this clonotype with many counts. The V and J genes are TRBV3-1 and TRBJ1-1; D call uncertain. Germline V gives CDR1 LGHDT, CDR2 YNNKEL (reference sequence). The CDR3 has 12 amino acids. The V end lost 6 bases, the J end lost 0 bases, and 5 bases lay between the germline ends. CDR3: CASSQLNTEAFF. CDR3 in DNA: TGTGCCAGCAGTCAACTGAACACTGAAGCTTTCTTT.

This clonotype was detected ten times or more. This chain links TRBV29-1 with TRBJ2-1; 10 nucleotides agree with TRBD2. V was pared by 7 bases and J by 5 bases, with 5 bases of the junction left unmatched. The germline V gene has CDR1 SQVTM and CDR2 ANQGSEA. The CDR3 runs 13 residues. CDR3 sequence reads: CSAKREGNNEQFF. DNA of the CDR3: TGCAGCGCTAAGCGGGAGGGAAACAATGAGCAGTTCTTC.

The chain carries TRBV20-1 and TRBJ1-2, with D possibly being TRBD1 (5 bases). The V end was cut by 0 bases, the J end by 4 bases, with 9 bases between. CDR3 length: 13 residues. The V gene's germline CDR1 is DFQATT and CDR2 SNEGSKA (reference sequence). CDR3 sequence: CSAREGLFYGYTF. The CDR3 DNA reads TGCAGTGCTAGAGAGGGACTGTTCTATGGCTACACCTTC.

This clonotype was found many times. The genes are TRBV12-3 or TRBV12-4 and TRBJ2-1, with 9 nucleotides matching TRBD2. This CDR3 is 15 amino acids long. With V trimmed by 5 bases and J by 7 bases, 9 bases remained unmatched. CDR3 coding DNA: TGTGCCAGCAGTCCGAGACTAGCGGTGGGTAATGAGCAGTTCTTC. Translation: CASSPRLAVGNEQFF.

This chain uses TRBV28 with TRBJ2-7, with TRBD2 matching 11 bases. The germline gives CDR1 MDHEN, CDR2 SYDVKM. Trimming removed 5 bases from V and 3 bases from J; junction bases left unmatched: 6. This CDR3 is 15 amino acids long. The CDR3 loop reads CASSPRLAGIYEQYF. CDR3 DNA sequence: TGTGCCAGCAGTCCTCGACTAGCGGGGATCTACGAGCAGTACTTC.

This clonotype was recorded a few times. The V gene is TRBV6-5, the J gene TRBJ2-7; D unresolved. Per germline, CDR1 MNHEY and CDR2 SVGAGI. Trimming took off 3 bases at V and 0 bases at J, with 9 bases between the two ends. The CDR3 has 14 amino acids. Here the CDR3 DNA reads TGTGCCAGCAGTTATTGGCCGCTCTCCTACGAGCAGTACTTC. The encoded protein is CASSYWPLSYEQYF.

A single count supports this clonotype. V usage is TRBV6-2 or TRBV6-3 and J usage is TRBJ2-3; D is perhaps TRBD1 or TRBD2 (5 bases each). The CDR3 contains 14 residues. With 7 bases removed from V and 2 bases from J, the gap between germline ends came to 13 bases. CDR1 is MNHEY, CDR2 SVGEGT, per germline. The CDR3 sequence is CASTIGTYTDTQYF. In nucleotides, the CDR3 is TGTGCCAGCACCATCGGGACCTACACAGATACGCAGTATTTT.

A few counts support this clonotype. V is TRBV5-8 and J is TRBJ1-2; D not resolved. Per germline, CDR1 SGHTS and CDR2 YDEGEE. V was shortened by 2 bases and J by 0 bases, with 23 bases between the two germline ends. The CDR3 is made up of 19 amino acids. CDR3 amino acids: CASSFYPIGPPGTNYGYTF. The CDR3 DNA reads TGTGCCAGCAGCTTTTACCCCATCGGGCCCCCAGGCACTAACTATGGCTACACCTTC.

This clonotype has only a few counts. The chain combines TRBV6-1 with TRBJ2-7; D is uncertain. The CDR3 is 14 residues long. CDR1 and CDR2 (germline): MNHNS, SASEGT. Between the trimmed V and J ends, which lost 7 bases and 7 bases, there was a span of 20 bases. The CDR3 DNA is TGTGCCAGCACCCTTGAGCCATCACTAAGTGAGCAGTACTTC. This translates into CASTLEPSLSEQYF.